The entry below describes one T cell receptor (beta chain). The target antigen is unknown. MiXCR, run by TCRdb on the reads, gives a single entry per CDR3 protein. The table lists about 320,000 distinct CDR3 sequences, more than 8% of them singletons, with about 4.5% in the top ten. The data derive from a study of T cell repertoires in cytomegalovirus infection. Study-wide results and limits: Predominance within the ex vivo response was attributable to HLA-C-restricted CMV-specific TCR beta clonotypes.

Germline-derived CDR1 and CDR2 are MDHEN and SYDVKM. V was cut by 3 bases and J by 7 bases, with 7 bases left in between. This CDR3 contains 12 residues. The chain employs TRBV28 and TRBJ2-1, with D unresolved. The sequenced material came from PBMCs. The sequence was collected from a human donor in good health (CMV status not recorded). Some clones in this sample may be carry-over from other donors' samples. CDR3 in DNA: TGTGCCAGCAGTTTGTTCCTGAATGAGCAGTTCTTC. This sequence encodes CASSLFLNEQFF.